This T cell receptor (beta chain) was profiled in a study of T cell clonotyping in hematopoietic cell transplantation. Whole-study results and caveats: Recipient TCR diversity dropped after transplant; expanded clonotypes rose from day 30 to 180. CD4 and CD8 repertoire contributions could not be separated without sorting. At the given depth, recipient repertoires were over 97% de novo clonotypes. Higher Inverse Simpson Index values in graft donor and pretransplant recipient predicted broader posttransplant TCR diversity.

For this clone: Its matching antigen is unknown.

Repertoires were generated with immunoSEQ multiplex PCR, while TCRdb's copy carries only in-frame clones and drops some. Of fewer than 40,000 clones in the sample, approximately 88% were seen once. Sequenced: peripheral blood mononuclear cells. This clonotype was obtained from a woman between 40 and 50 years old in good health. Some clones in this sample may be carry-over from other donors' samples.

CDR3: CASTDGGTSGYEQYF. The CDR3 region has the DNA TGTGCCAGCACTGACGGAGGGACTAGCGGCTACGAGCAGTACTTC. This sequence joins TRBV28 and TRBJ2-7, with 11 bases lining up with TRBD2. The V gene end was trimmed by 7 bases and the J gene end by 3 bases; junction bases not matched to a gene: 8. The CDR3 is 15 amino acids. Germline-derived CDR1 and CDR2 are MDHEN and SYDVKM.